This T cell receptor (beta chain) was identified during a study of cytomegalovirus exposure and HLA in healthy donors. Looking at the study overall: In a later analysis, it was reported that the roughly 120 validation repertoires had been produced on the same platform as the roughly 700 repertoires belonging to the first cohort.

The donors formed part of the roughly 110-subject validation cohort, distinct from the approximately 670-subject first cohort. TCRdb keeps only in-frame clones here, not all; method: immunoSEQ multiplex PCR. The sample contains hundreds of thousands of clones, over 80% of which appear only once. Germline CDR1 SQVTM, CDR2 ANQGSEA. V lost 0 bases and J lost 2, with 11 bases in between. This CDR3 is 15 amino acids long. Worth noting for this clone: The antigen is unknown.

Regarding the study as a whole: Subsequent analysis of the 120 or so validation repertoires found a tendency for first-cohort TCR clusters to co-occur.

The specimen sequenced was PBMCs. The receptor's source is a woman under 30 in good health and CMV-seronegative. V usage is TRBV29-1 and J usage is TRBJ2-1; D is possibly TRBD2 (6 bases). The CDR3 sequence: CSVEDRGSPYNEQFF. In nucleotides, the CDR3 is TGCAGCGTTGAAGATCGGGGGTCCCCCTACAATGAGCAGTTCTTC.